This T cell receptor beta chain was retrieved from a study of cytomegalovirus exposure and HLA in healthy donors. Study details: An analysis done earlier identified more than 90 million unique TCR beta sequences from 190 million or so T cells.

In its sample, this clone was seen a few times. The CDR3 has 14 residues. V was pared by 3 bases and J by 3 bases, with 4 bases of the junction left unmatched. Germline assignment: CDR1 SGHVS and CDR2 FQNEAQ. PCR used 60 Vbeta primers and 13 Jbeta primers. Profiled with immunoSEQ multiplex PCR; TCRdb holds only in-frame clones, not every one. Seen here are 150,000 to 200,000 clones, 82% observed once, and the top ten hold 1.7%. Everyone who donated was a healthy bone marrow donor. The source of this sequence is a woman under 30 in good health and CMV-seronegative. What was sequenced was PBMCs. The chain links TRBV7-8 to TRBJ1-2; 7 positions match TRBD1. CDR3 region: CASSFRDSYYGYTF. The CDR3 DNA follows: TGTGCCAGCAGCTTCCGGGACAGCTACTATGGCTACACCTTC.